This passage covers 13 T cell receptor beta chains from one sample sequenced in a study of post-analysis software for immune sequencing data. Findings and caveats of the study: TRBV segments more frequent in patients than in controls numbered several and included TRBV5-6, TRBV5-1 and TRBV20-1.

Carried by the TCR beta cDNA libraries were unique molecular identifiers. MiXCR was run by TCRdb on the PCR reads, yielding one entry per CDR3 protein. The sample holds about 770,000 distinct CDR3 sequences; just over 45% are singletons and the top ten take 4.9%. These receptors are not linked to any known antigen. The sequenced material came from blood. Receptors originate from a girl aged 5-17 years with multiple sclerosis.

This chain joins TRBV9 and TRBJ2-7; tentatively, D is TRBD2 (6 bases). The J call may not be correct, given that the DNA end is closer to TRBJ2-5. Germline V lookup: CDR1 SGDLS, CDR2 YYNGEE. CDR3 length: 12 amino acids. The CDR3 loop is CASSGLGETQYF. The CDR3 bases are TGTGCCAGCAGCGGACTAGGGGAGACCCAGTACTTC.

The sample holds a few counts of this clonotype. The gene calls are TRBV4-2 and TRBJ2-7, with D perhaps matching TRBD2 (5 bases). Trimming took 0 bases from V and 3 from J, leaving 12 bases between them. The germline gives CDR1 LGHNA, CDR2 YNFKEQ. CDR3 length equals 15 residues. CDR3 protein: CASSQERTLRYEQYF. DNA for the CDR3: TGTGCCAGCAGCCAAGAACGGACTCTCCGCTACGAGCAGTACTTC.

This clonotype was counted a few times. The CDR3: CAIGGQGVNEQYF. The CDR3 DNA follows: TGTGCCATCGGGGGACAGGGGGTCAACGAGCAGTACTTC. V and J are TRBV12-3 or TRBV12-4 and TRBJ2-7, with TRBD1 identical over 11 bases. The V gene end was trimmed by 10 bases and the J gene end by 5 bases; junction bases not matched to a gene: 7. The CDR3 is 13 amino acids.

This clonotype was detected many times. This chain uses TRBV12-3 or TRBV12-4 with TRBJ2-4; a possible D gene is TRBD2 (6 bases). Trimming stripped 7 bases from V and 6 bases from J, with 13 bases between. The CDR3 is made up of 13 amino acids. The CDR3 spells CASTRGVGNIQYF. For the CDR3, the DNA is TGTGCCAGCACGCGGGGAGTGGGAAACATTCAGTACTTC.

The genes are TRBV2 and TRBJ2-3, with 7 nucleotides matching TRBD1. Germline lookup yields CDR1 SNHLY and CDR2 FYNNEI. V lost 2 bases, J lost 5 bases, and 4 bases stayed unmatched. The CDR3 extends over 14 amino acids. The CDR3 region is CASSEQTGRDTQYF. CDR3 sequence (DNA): TGTGCCAGCAGTGAACAGACAGGGCGAGATACGCAGTATTTT.

This chain connects TRBV20-1 to TRBJ2-5; the D is unclear. The V gene lost 4 bases and the J gene lost 2 bases, with 20 bases spanning the gap. This CDR3 has 16 amino acids. Germline-derived CDR1 and CDR2 are DFQATT and SNEGSKA (reference sequence). The CDR3 loop is CSATPTSDPLQETQYF. The CDR3, as DNA: TGCAGTGCTACACCAACGTCGGACCCTCTTCAAGAGACCCAGTACTTC.

The V and J genes are TRBV2 and TRBJ2-1; 15 bases map to TRBD2. Germline values: CDR1 SNHLY, CDR2 FYNNEI. The CDR3 totals 16 residues. J gave up 6 bases and V 6 bases, and 6 bases lay outside the gene matches. This CDR3 reads CASRLGLAGGLNEQFF. For the CDR3, the DNA is TGTGCCAGCAGACTGGGACTAGCGGGAGGCCTCAATGAGCAGTTCTTC.

The CDR3, as DNA: TGTGCCAGCAGTTTGAGGCAGGTATCACCCCTCCACTTT. This sequence encodes CASSLRQVSPLHF. This sequence joins TRBV12-3 or TRBV12-4 and TRBJ1-6; D ambiguous. V dropped 3 bases and J dropped 10 bases, with 10 bases sitting between them. The CDR3 is made up of 13 amino acids.

The chain has TRBV7-9 and TRBJ2-1; a weak D match, TRBD2 (5 bases). The germline CDR1 and CDR2 sequences are SEHNR and FQNEAQ (reference sequence). Trimming took off 1 base at V and 7 bases at J, with 11 bases between the two ends. This CDR3 spans 14 amino acids. The CDR3 region has the DNA TGTGCCAGCAGCTTAGATCGCGGGTCTAATGAGCAGTTCTTC. It codes for CASSLDRGSNEQFF. Together with reference TRBV7-9 and TRBJ2-1, the CDR3 gives the full variable domain: DTGVSQNPRHKITKRGQNVTFRCDPISEHNRLYWYRQTLGQGPEFLTYFQNEAQLEKSRLLSDRFSAERPKGSFSTLEIQRTEQGDSAMYLCASSLDRGSNEQFFGPGTRLTVL.

This clonotype came up a few times. The chain couples TRBV20-1 to TRBJ2-5; a possible D gene is TRBD1 (5 bases). V lost 6 bases to trimming and J lost 2 bases, with 10 bases between them. Per germline, CDR1 DFQATT and CDR2 SNEGSKA (reference sequence). The CDR3 has 12 amino acids. The DNA of the CDR3 is TGCAGTGCCCTGACAGTTCAAGAGACCCAGTACTTC. It translates to CSALTVQETQYF.

The V and J genes are TRBV20-1 and TRBJ2-1; 9 bases fit TRBD2. The ends lost 2 bases at V and 1 base at J; junction bases unmatched: 3. Germline V lookup: CDR1 DFQATT, CDR2 SNEGSKA (reference sequence). The CDR3 has 15 residues. CDR3 region: CSARPSGISYNEQFF. The CDR3 DNA follows: TGCAGTGCTAGACCTAGCGGGATTTCCTACAATGAGCAGTTCTTC.

Remarks on this clonotype: Its ends do not fully match the called genes, so a read error is possible. This sequence joins TRBV12-3 or TRBV12-4 and TRBJ1-2; 7 bases align to TRBD1. This CDR3 is built from 15 residues. The CDR3 DNA sequence: TGTGCCAGCAGCCACACCGGACAGGAAGGATATGGCTACATCTTC. Its protein product is CASSHTGQEGYGYIF.

The V call is TRBV7-2, the J call TRBJ2-7; D gene ambiguous. The J call may be faulty, since TRBJ2-4 better matches the DNA end. Germline CDR1 and CDR2: SGHTA and FQGNSA. The length of the CDR3 is 12 residues. CDR3 sequence (DNA): TGTGCCAGCAGCTTTGACAAGGACATTCAGTACTTC. As protein: CASSFDKDIQYF.